Described below is a single TCR beta chain sequence and its context. This sample is drawn from a study of shared clonotypes between healthy human individuals. Overall study: Ranging from 18 to 49 in age, donors were two women and a few men.

Adults of Caucasian background living in Nashville, Tennessee made up all donors. It was across several immunoSEQ plates that each subset's genomic DNA was evenly split. Sequencing was performed with immunoSEQ multiplex PCR; in TCRdb, only in-frame clones are kept and a portion is missing. The sample holds under 600,000 clones, 75% to 80% seen once. The sequence was obtained from a woman aged 40-49 years in good health. Some clones in this sample may be carry-over from other donors' samples. The specimen was PBMCs.

The CDR3 protein is CASRATSGKPYEQYF. The DNA of the CDR3 is TGTGCCAGCAGAGCCACTAGCGGAAAACCCTACGAGCAGTACTTC. V gene TRBV6-1 combines with J gene TRBJ2-7; 8 bases match TRBD2. After removal of 6 bases from V and 2 bases from J, the junction contained 9 bases not matched to a gene. This CDR3 contains 15 residues. Germline V gene sequence: CDR1 MNHNS, CDR2 SASEGT.